This entry lists 22 T cell receptor beta chains sequenced from one sample in a study of beta chain features in type 1 diabetes. Every isolated RNA sample was fully reverse transcribed, so sequencing captured expressed TCRB transcripts. Data came from immunoSEQ multiplex PCR; TCRdb stores just in-frame clones and leaves some out. The sample holds 300,000 to 400,000 clones, about a tenth seen once. The study's findings and limits: People with Type 1 diabetes carried modestly yet significantly shorter TCRB CDR3s in all four CD4+ subsets.

These receptors have no known antigen. The specimen sequenced was central memory CD4+ T cells from blood. The source is a young man with type 1 diabetes.

The rearrangement uses TRBV5-4 and TRBJ2-5; D is undetermined. This CDR3 has 12 amino acids. The germline CDR1 and CDR2 sequences are SGHNT and YYREEE (reference sequence). V was clipped by 2 bases and J by 1 base, with 3 bases between them. CDR3 bases: TGTGCCAGCAGCTTTGTCCAAGAGACCCAGTACTTC. Translating it yields CASSFVQETQYF.

The chain is built from TRBV6-5 and TRBJ1-6; 9 bases are shared with TRBD1. CDR3 length: 15 residues. Germline V gene sequence: CDR1 MNHEY, CDR2 SVGAGI. J was trimmed by 14 bases and V by 0 bases; bases with no gene match: 8. The DNA for the CDR3 is TGTGCCAGCAGTTACTCCCCGGACAGGGGTAATTCCCTCCACTTT. This gives the protein CASSYSPDRGNSLHF.

As regards this clone: A much larger clone differs by one base, so this may be a read error. The chain joins TRBV18 to TRBJ2-7; 7 bases align to TRBD1. The CDR3 has 17 amino acids. V shed 2 bases and J 1 base; nucleotides not matched to a gene: 11. CDR1 is KGHSH, CDR2 LQKENI, per germline. CDR3 DNA: TGTGCCAGCTCACCATGGGACAGATCCATCGGGTCCTACGAGCAGTACTTC. It specifies CASSPWDRSIGSYEQYF.

The chain carries TRBV5-1 and TRBJ2-7; no clear D. Germline values: CDR1 SGHRS, CDR2 YFSETQ. V shed 0 bases and J shed 6 bases, with 10 bases lying between them. The CDR3 runs to 13 residues. The CDR3 DNA is TGCGCCAGCAGCTTGGGCGGCAGGACCGAGCAGTACTTC. Protein: CASSLGGRTEQYF.

The chain uses TRBV5-6 and TRBJ2-5; the D is unclear. The CDR3 is 14 residues long. The V end was cut by 0 bases, the J end by 2 bases, with 8 bases between. Germline V lookup: CDR1 SGHDT, CDR2 YYEEEE. The CDR3 nucleotides read TGTGCCAGCAGCTTGGCCCAACTTCAAGAGACCCAGTACTTC. It codes for CASSLAQLQETQYF.

This clone has only a few counts. This chain uses TRBV6-1 with TRBJ2-4; TRBD2 is a possible D gene (5 bases). The germline V gene encodes CDR1 MNHNS and CDR2 SASEGT. The CDR3 runs to 20 residues. V gave up 0 bases and J gave up 0 bases, with 21 bases separating them. CDR3 DNA: TGTGCCAGCAGTGAAGCCGACCCGGGATCCACAAAACTAGCCAAAAACATTCAGTACTTC. Residues: CASSEADPGSTKLAKNIQYF.

This clone showed up many times. The CDR3 is CASSLWGRGQETQYF. The CDR3 nucleotides read TGTGCCAGCAGTTTATGGGGACGGGGGCAAGAGACCCAGTACTTC. The chain couples TRBV28 to TRBJ2-5; D is perhaps TRBD2 (6 bases). The CDR3 extends over 15 amino acids. Germline V gene data show CDR1 as MDHEN and CDR2 as SYDVKM. The ends were cut back, 0 bases at V and 2 bases at J, with 10 bases in the middle.

J is TRBJ2-3 and V is TRBV5-1; D is perhaps TRBD1 (6 bases). V lost 4 bases, J lost 1 base, and 16 bases lay in between. Germline CDR1 reads SGHRS; CDR2 reads YFSETQ. CDR3 size: 16 residues. The CDR3 region has the DNA TGCGCCAGCAGCGCAATCCAGGGGTATGGCACAGATACGCAGTATTTT. This gives the protein CASSAIQGYGTDTQYF.

This clone was seen more than once but under ten times. The chain employs TRBV9 and TRBJ1-5, with 10 positions matching TRBD1. This CDR3 region has 15 residues. The germline gives CDR1 SGDLS, CDR2 YYNGEE. J gave up 6 bases and V 3 bases, and 6 bases lay outside the gene matches. The CDR3: CASSAGTGDSQPQHF. The CDR3 bases are TGTGCCAGCAGCGCTGGGACAGGGGATAGTCAGCCCCAGCATTTT.

As for this clone: A much bigger clone sits one base away, suggesting this may be a read error. The gene calls are TRBV4-3 and TRBJ2-3; D remains unclear. The V gene's germline CDR1 is LGHNA and CDR2 YSLEER. This CDR3 has 15 amino acids. CDR3 coding DNA: TGCGCCAGCAGCCAAGATTGGCTTAGCACAGATTCGCAGTATTTT. This codes for CASSQDWLSTDSQYF.

This clone was observed a few times. As DNA, the CDR3 is TGTGCCAGCAGCTTGGGTAGCGGGGGGTACAATGAGCAGTTCTTC. It specifies CASSLGSGGYNEQFF. The chain combines TRBV11-3 with TRBJ2-1; TRBD2 agrees at 10 bases. Germline V lookup: CDR1 SGHNT, CDR2 YENEEA. V trimming: 3 bases; J trimming: 4 bases; junction bases outside the gene matches: 3. The CDR3 extends over 15 amino acids. Supplemented by reference TRBV11-3 and TRBJ2-1, the full variable domain reads EAGVVQSPRYKIIEKKQPVAFWCNPISGHNTLYWYLQNLGQGPELLIRYENEEAVDDSQLPKDRFSAERLKGVDSTLKIQPAELGDSAVYLCASSLGSGGYNEQFFGPGTRLTVL.

The CDR3 nucleotides are TGTGCCAGCAGCCTAGGGTACCTAGCGGGGACAGATACGCAGTATTTT. Its translation: CASSLGYLAGTDTQYF. The V gene is TRBV7-2, the J gene TRBJ2-3; 9 bases map to TRBD2. Per the germline V gene, CDR1 is SGHTA and CDR2 is FQGNSA. J gave up 3 bases and V 5 bases, and 9 bases lay outside the gene matches. CDR3 size: 16 residues.

The chain links TRBV15 to TRBJ2-5, with D perhaps TRBD2 (5 bases). Germline V lookup: CDR1 LNHNV, CDR2 YYDKDF (reference sequence). CDR3 length: 16 amino acids. V lost 3 bases and J 4 bases, leaving 18 bases between the germline ends. The CDR3 DNA follows: TGTGCCACCAGCAGTCCTTTAACATCGGCGGGAGAGACCCAGTACTTC. Its translation is CATSSPLTSAGETQYF.

This chain uses TRBV7-9 with TRBJ1-1; TRBD1 is a possible D gene (6 bases). This CDR3 region has 15 residues. With 5 bases removed from V and 2 bases from J, the gap between germline ends came to 15 bases. CDR1 and CDR2 from the germline V gene are SEHNR and FQNEAQ (reference sequence). Here the CDR3 reads CASSPWTVVNTEAFF. The CDR3 DNA sequence: TGTGCCAGCAGCCCTTGGACAGTAGTAAACACTGAAGCTTTCTTT.

This clone has more than one count but fewer than ten. The genes are TRBV27 and TRBJ2-2, with 10 bases fitting TRBD1. V shed 5 bases and J 7 bases; nucleotides not matched to a gene: 7. In germline, CDR1 is MNHEY, CDR2 SMNVEV (reference sequence). The CDR3 extends over 15 amino acids. CDR3 in DNA: TGTGCCAGCAGTCAGGGACAGGGGTTTAGCGGGGAGCTGTTTTTT. It encodes CASSQGQGFSGELFF.

This clone was recorded at least ten times. The CDR3 loop is CASSPFQGDTEAFF. Here the CDR3 DNA reads TGTGCCAGCTCACCATTTCAGGGTGACACTGAAGCTTTCTTT. The chain uses TRBV18 and TRBJ1-1; a weak D match, TRBD1 (5 bases). The germline V gene has CDR1 KGHSH and CDR2 LQKENI. Trimming took off 2 bases at V and 3 bases at J, with 10 bases between the two ends. The CDR3 is made up of 14 amino acids.

This clone was counted a few times. The chain carries TRBV7-2 and TRBJ2-6, with D perhaps being TRBD1 or TRBD2 (5 bases each). CDR3 length: 16 amino acids. CDR1 and CDR2 from the germline V gene are SGHTA and FQGNSA. Trimming cost V 5 bases and J 4 bases, with 15 bases left between them. In DNA form, the CDR3 reads TGTGCCAGCAGCATAGAAACGGGGACCGGGGCCAACGTCCTGACTTTC. This sequence encodes CASSIETGTGANVLTF.

A few counts support this clone. The chain links TRBV2 to TRBJ1-6; 9 bases fit TRBD1. J was trimmed by 8 bases and V by 6 bases; bases with no gene match: 8. Per the germline V gene, CDR1 is SNHLY and CDR2 is FYNNEI. This CDR3 is 15 amino acids long. The CDR3 bases are TGTGCCAGCAGCAGACAGGGGGGTGTAGATTCACCCCTCCACTTT. It translates to CASSRQGGVDSPLHF.

This clone was seen at least ten times. The chain employs TRBV15 and TRBJ2-6; 7 nucleotides match TRBD1. The V gene's germline CDR1 is LNHNV and CDR2 YYDKDF (reference sequence). The CDR3 has 17 residues. V lost 3 bases and J lost 1; bases outside the gene matches: 6. The chain's CDR3 is CATSRRRQGSGANVLTF. The CDR3, as DNA: TGTGCCACCAGCAGGAGAAGACAGGGATCTGGGGCCAACGTCCTGACTTTC. The complete variable domain, with remaining parts taken from reference TRBV15 and TRBJ2-6, reads DAMVIQNPRYQVTQFGKPVTLSCSQTLNHNVMYWYQQKSSQAPKLLFHYYDKDFNNEADTPDNFQSRRPNTSFCFLDIRSPGLGDTAMYLCATSRRRQGSGANVLTFGAGSRLTVL.

The chain couples TRBV29-1 to TRBJ2-1, with unresolved D. Deletions cut 4 bases from V and 8 bases from J, with 9 bases between. The germline CDR1 and CDR2 sequences are SQVTM and ANQGSEA. This CDR3 spans 11 amino acids. CDR3 bases: TGCAGCGTTGTGTTGGCCCATGAGCAGTTCTTC. This gives the protein CSVVLAHEQFF.

This clone occurred a few times. The chain combines TRBV19 with TRBJ2-4; D unclear. CDR1 LNHDA and CDR2 SQIVND come from the germline V gene (reference sequence). Trimming shortened V by 5 bases and J by 1 base, and 15 bases separated the two germline ends. The CDR3 is 16 amino acids. The DNA for the CDR3 is TGTGCCAGTAGTCCTCGGGCCAACGGGGCCAAAAACATTCAGTACTTC. It is translated as CASSPRANGAKNIQYF.

This clone was observed a handful of times. V is TRBV18 and J is TRBJ2-1; D not certain. CDR1 KGHSH and CDR2 LQKENI come from the germline V gene. The CDR3 is made up of 12 amino acids. V was trimmed by 1 base and J by 9 bases, leaving 7 bases between them. The DNA for the CDR3 is TGTGCCAGCTCACCACGTCTCGGTGAGCAGTTCTTC. This sequence encodes CASSPRLGEQFF.